This entry describes one T cell receptor (beta chain). Germline-derived CDR1 and CDR2 are MNHEY and SMNVEV (reference sequence). This CDR3 region has 15 residues. With V trimmed by 6 bases and J by 0 bases, 4 bases remained unmatched. The data stem from a study of blood T cell repertoires in COVID-19. Some clones are missing from TCRdb's copy, which holds only in-frame ones; the method was immunoSEQ multiplex PCR. The sample consists of roughly 500,000 clones, around 89% of them appearing once. Sequencing was done on a sample of PBMCs or T cells enriched from blood (not recorded which). V is TRBV27 and J is TRBJ1-3, with 8 bases fitting TRBD1. The clonotype originates from a woman aged 40 to 50 who had recovered from COVID-19. CDR3 sequence reads: CASRRDRYSGNTIYF. The DNA of the CDR3 is TGTGCCAGCAGGAGGGACAGGTACTCTGGAAACACCATATATTTT.